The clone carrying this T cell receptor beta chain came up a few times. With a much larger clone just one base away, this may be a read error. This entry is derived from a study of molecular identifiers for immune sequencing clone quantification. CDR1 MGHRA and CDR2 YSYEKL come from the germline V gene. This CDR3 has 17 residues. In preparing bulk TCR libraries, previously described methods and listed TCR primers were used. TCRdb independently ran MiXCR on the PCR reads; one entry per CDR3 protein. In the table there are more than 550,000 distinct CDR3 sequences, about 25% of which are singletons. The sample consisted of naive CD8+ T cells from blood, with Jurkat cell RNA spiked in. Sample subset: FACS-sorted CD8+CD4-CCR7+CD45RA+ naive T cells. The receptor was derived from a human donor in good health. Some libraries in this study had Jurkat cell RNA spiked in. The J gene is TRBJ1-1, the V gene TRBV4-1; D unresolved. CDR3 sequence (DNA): TGCGCCAGCTGCCATCTATTGTCTGGGGAGTCGAACACTGAAGCTTTCTTT. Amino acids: CASCHLLSGESNTEAFF.